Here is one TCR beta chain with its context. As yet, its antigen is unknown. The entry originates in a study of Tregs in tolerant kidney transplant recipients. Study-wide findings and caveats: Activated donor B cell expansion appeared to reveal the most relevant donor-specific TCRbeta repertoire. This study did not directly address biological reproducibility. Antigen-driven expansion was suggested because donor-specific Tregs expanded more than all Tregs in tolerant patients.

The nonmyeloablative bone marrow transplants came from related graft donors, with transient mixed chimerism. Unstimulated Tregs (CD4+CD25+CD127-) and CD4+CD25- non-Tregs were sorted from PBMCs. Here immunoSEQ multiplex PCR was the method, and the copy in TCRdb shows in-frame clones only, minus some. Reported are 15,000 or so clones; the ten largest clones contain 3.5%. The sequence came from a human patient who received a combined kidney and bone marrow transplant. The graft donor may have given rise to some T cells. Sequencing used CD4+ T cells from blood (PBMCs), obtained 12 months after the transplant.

Incomplete CDR3 DNA: TGTGCCAGTAATGAAGTAGCGGGAGTGGGAGATACG. Translated: CASNEVAGVGDT. The whole CDR3 sequence is CASNEVAGVGDTQYF. V gene TRBV19 combines with J gene TRBJ2-3; 9 nucleotides line up with TRBD2. The read finishes 3 residues shy of the CDR3 end, and the germline J gene is used to complete it. The ends lost 7 bases at V and 5 bases at J; junction bases unmatched: 10. The CDR3 sequence is 15 residues long. Germline-derived CDR1 and CDR2 are LNHDA and SQIVND (reference sequence).